These 19 T cell receptor beta chains originate from one sample sequenced in a study of OX40 agonist ivuxolimab in advanced cancers. Produced via immunoSEQ multiplex PCR; TCRdb's table is partial and in-frame only. The data contain just over 90,000 clones, 94% of them singletons. The input for sequencing was CD4+ or CD8+ T cells sorted from blood, taken in a trial of the OX40 agonist ivuxolimab. The receptors stem from an adult with an advanced solid tumor such as melanoma, head and neck, liver or kidney cancer.

The V gene is TRBV30, the J gene TRBJ2-3; 7 bases are shared with TRBD2. This CDR3 spans 14 amino acids. CDR1 and CDR2 (germline): GTSNPN, SVGIG (reference sequence). V was clipped by 4 bases and J by 3 bases; unmatched bases: 7. CDR3 coding DNA: TGTGCCTGGAATTGGGGGGGTGGTACAGATACGCAGTATTTT. Translating gives CAWNWGGGTDTQYF.

The sample holds one count of this clone. The J gene is TRBJ2-7, the V gene TRBV11-2, with 7 bases matching TRBD1. This CDR3 is built from 15 residues. The V and J ends lost 0 bases and 3 bases, in that order; junction bases with no gene match: 5. Germline CDR1 reads SGHAT; CDR2 reads FQNNGV. The CDR3 loop is CASSLEAGGHYEQYF. For the CDR3, the DNA is TGTGCCAGCAGCTTAGAAGCAGGGGGACACTACGAGCAGTACTTC.

The chain couples TRBV4-1 to TRBJ1-1; 10 bases are shared with TRBD1. The germline V gene encodes CDR1 MGHRA and CDR2 YSYEKL. CDR3 length equals 18 residues. Trimming at V came to 1 base and at J to 4 bases, leaving 12 bases not matched to a gene. The CDR3 reads CASSQGRGQGMVGTEAFF. For the CDR3, the DNA is TGCGCCAGCAGCCAAGGGAGGGGACAGGGGATGGTAGGCACTGAAGCTTTCTTT.

This clone has a single count. V gene TRBV19 combines with J gene TRBJ2-7; 12 bases map to TRBD1. Germline CDR1 and CDR2: LNHDA and SQIVND (reference sequence). The CDR3 length is 18 residues. With V trimmed by 0 bases and J by 3 bases, 9 bases remained unmatched. The CDR3 DNA sequence: TGTGCCAGTAGTATAGACATTTACGGGACAGGGGGCTTCTACGAGCAGTACTTC. Translating it yields CASSIDIYGTGGFYEQYF.

The gene calls are TRBV27 and TRBJ2-5; D is unresolved. Germline V gives CDR1 MNHEY, CDR2 SMNVEV (reference sequence). Trimming cost V 3 bases and J 0 bases, with 5 bases left between them. CDR3 length equals 13 residues. CDR3 amino acids: CASSFLYQETQYF. In DNA form, the CDR3 reads TGTGCCAGCAGTTTCTTGTACCAAGAGACCCAGTACTTC.

The chain joins TRBV19 to TRBJ1-2, with D unresolved. CDR3 size: 12 residues. V was shortened by 9 bases and J by 0 bases, with 8 bases between the two germline ends. Germline loops: CDR1 LNHDA, CDR2 SQIVND (reference sequence). The DNA of the CDR3 is TGTGCCAGCCTACAGCCTAACTATGGCTACACCTTC. Translated: CASLQPNYGYTF.

This chain links TRBV7-9 with TRBJ2-1; D might be TRBD1 or TRBD2, each matching 5 bases. Germline assignment: CDR1 SEHNR and CDR2 FQNEAQ (reference sequence). This CDR3 comprises 14 residues. The V and J ends lost 5 bases and 6 bases respectively, with 14 bases between them. The CDR3 nucleotides are TGTGCCAGCAGCCCAACCGGGGCCTCCAATGAGCAGTTCTTC. It yields the protein CASSPTGASNEQFF.

This clone occurred once. The chain has TRBV4-3 and TRBJ2-2; D uncertain. V gave up 2 bases and J gave up 5 bases, with 6 bases separating them. This CDR3 is 13 amino acids long. Germline CDR1 and CDR2: LGHNA and YSLEER. The CDR3 protein is CASSQTVTGELFF. The CDR3 bases are TGCGCCAGCAGCCAAACAGTTACCGGGGAGCTGTTTTTT.

V and J are TRBV6-5 and TRBJ2-6, with D unclear. This CDR3 has 15 residues. V shed 2 bases and J shed 0 bases, with 5 bases lying between them. Germline CDR1 and CDR2: MNHEY and SVGAGI. CDR3: CASSYTPSGANVLTF. The CDR3 DNA follows: TGTGCCAGCAGTTACACCCCCTCTGGGGCCAACGTCCTGACTTTC.

The chain combines TRBV4-1 with TRBJ1-5; TRBD1 aligns across 7 bases. Germline CDR1 reads MGHRA; CDR2 reads YSYEKL. This CDR3 comprises 17 residues. J gave up 2 bases and V 0 bases, and 7 bases lay outside the gene matches. CDR3 sequence reads: CASSQDRTGFGNQPQHF. CDR3 DNA: TGCGCCAGCAGCCAAGATCGGACAGGTTTTGGCAATCAGCCCCAGCATTTT.

This chain joins TRBV27 and TRBJ2-1; perhaps TRBD1 as D (6 bases). From germline, CDR1 is MNHEY and CDR2 SMNVEV (reference sequence). The ends were cut back, 7 bases at V and 8 bases at J, with 18 bases in the middle. This CDR3 comprises 14 residues. The CDR3 here is CASTPAQGVDEQFF. CDR3 sequence (DNA): TGTGCCAGCACTCCCGCACAGGGAGTCGATGAGCAGTTCTTC.

The chain uses TRBV27 and TRBJ2-3; 7 bases line up with TRBD2. The CDR3 is made up of 18 amino acids. After removal of 6 bases from V and 3 bases from J, the junction contained 18 bases not matched to a gene. Germline CDR1 MNHEY, CDR2 SMNVEV (reference sequence). CDR3 in DNA: TGTGCCAGCAGCCGAGAGTTGGGTTCTAGCGGACCAACAGATACGCAGTATTTT. Its protein is CASSRELGSSGPTDTQYF.

CDR3 sequence: CAWTGGGELFF. CDR3 DNA sequence: TGTGCCTGGACGGGGGGCGGGGAGCTGTTTTTT. The chain employs TRBV30 and TRBJ2-2; 7 nucleotides line up with TRBD2. The germline V gene encodes CDR1 GTSNPN and CDR2 SVGIG (reference sequence). With V trimmed by 4 bases and J by 7 bases, 0 bases remained unmatched. This CDR3 has 11 amino acids.

This clone has just one count. The chain combines TRBV9 with TRBJ2-3, with D possibly matching TRBD2 (5 bases). Deletions cut 4 bases from V and 2 bases from J, with 11 bases between. The CDR3 totals 14 residues. CDR1 and CDR2 from the germline V gene are SGDLS and YYNGEE. CDR3 bases: TGTGCCAGCAGCCCTGCGGGCCACACAGATACGCAGTATTTT. The encoded protein is CASSPAGHTDTQYF.

The CDR3 sequence is CASSVGWRGVQDEQFF. The CDR3 region has the DNA TGTGCCAGCAGCGTGGGGTGGCGGGGAGTTCAAGATGAGCAGTTCTTC. The chain couples TRBV9 to TRBJ2-1, with D perhaps matching TRBD2 (6 bases). The CDR3 runs to 16 residues. Trimming left V 2 bases short and J 8 bases short, with 20 bases between. The germline CDR1 and CDR2 sequences are SGDLS and YYNGEE.

The CDR3 spells CATYRTLDTQYF. CDR3 DNA sequence: TGTGCCACCTACAGGACTTTAGATACGCAGTATTTT. The chain carries TRBV6-1 and TRBJ2-3, with D perhaps given as TRBD1 or TRBD2 (5 bases each). V was trimmed by 10 bases and J by 5 bases, leaving 13 bases between them. The CDR3 covers 12 residues. Germline V lookup: CDR1 MNHNS, CDR2 SASEGT.

The chain employs TRBV2 and TRBJ2-3; 9 bases agree with TRBD2. This CDR3 is built from 15 residues. Trimming took 2 bases from V and 2 from J; bases not matched to a gene: 2. Germline V gives CDR1 SNHLY, CDR2 FYNNEI. This CDR3 reads CASSELAGNTDTQYF. The CDR3, as DNA: TGTGCCAGCAGTGAACTAGCGGGGAACACAGATACGCAGTATTTT.

The rearrangement joins TRBV19 to TRBJ2-5; tentative D call: TRBD1 (5 bases). Trimming shortened V by 3 bases and J by 9 bases, and 17 bases separated the two germline ends. Per the germline V gene, CDR1 is LNHDA and CDR2 is SQIVND (reference sequence). CDR3 size: 14 residues. CDR3 loop: CASSISDRLGAQYF. The DNA for the CDR3 is TGTGCCAGTAGTATCTCGGACCGTCTAGGGGCCCAGTACTTC.

The chain is built from TRBV4-3 and TRBJ2-7; weak D call: TRBD1 (5 bases). Germline V lookup: CDR1 LGHNA, CDR2 YSLEER. Trimming took off 0 bases at V and 5 bases at J, with 20 bases between the two ends. The CDR3 has 17 amino acids. CDR3 protein: CASSQDVSPGFMNEQYF. The CDR3 nucleotides are TGCGCCAGCAGCCAAGATGTTTCCCCAGGGTTTATGAACGAGCAGTACTTC.